Listed below are T cell receptor beta chains from one sample, sequenced in a study of technical replicates of blood from a few donors. TCRdb's table, derived via immunoSEQ multiplex PCR, lists solely in-frame clones and lacks some. The data contain 70,000 to 95,000 clones, 94% of them singletons. The source material was T cells isolated from PBMCs. The receptors here all came from a human donor in good health. Both conserved end residues are part of each CDR3. A D gene is named only where the DNA matches it firmly. Rows give clone size only sometimes, using once, few, many, or a class for an expanded clone.

>-|-|TRBJ1-5|TRBV21-1
CASSKWGGRGGSNQPQHF
TGTGCCAGCAGCAAATGGGGAGGGCGTGGGGGTAGCAATCAGCCCCAGCATTTT
>TRBD2|-|TRBJ2-7|TRBV28
CASSIPGLAFEQYF
TGTGCCAGCAGTATACCGGGACTAGCTTTCGAGCAGTACTTC
>-|-|TRBJ2-7|TRBV14
CASSFAGTYEQYF
TGTGCCAGCTCCTTTGCGGGGACCTACGAGCAGTACTTC
>-|-|TRBJ2-2|TRBV11-2
CASSYPRAGMNTGELFF
TGTGCCAGCAGCTATCCAAGGGCAGGGATGAACACCGGGGAGCTGTTTTTT
>-|-|TRBJ2-7|TRBV5-4
CASSPGGGQKTYEQYF
TGTGCCAGCAGCCCCGGAGGGGGACAGAAGACCTACGAGCAGTACTTC
>-|-|TRBJ2-1|TRBV19
CASSTPGNEQFF
TGTGCCAGTAGTACCCCCGGGAATGAGCAGTTCTTC
>-|-|TRBJ2-3|TRBV6-4
CASGKEGPIADTQYF
TGTGCCAGCGGTAAGGAGGGTCCGATCGCAGATACGCAGTATTTT
>-|-|TRBJ1-2|TRBV2
CASRTGNYGYTF
TGTGCCAGCAGGACAGGAAACTATGGCTACACCTTC
>TRBD1|-|TRBJ1-2|TRBV18
CASSPPRDRGRVGYTF
TGTGCCAGCTCACCACCGAGGGACAGGGGTCGAGTGGGCTACACCTTC
>TRBD1|-|TRBJ2-1|TRBV5-1
CASRISTGGSYNEQFF
TGCGCCAGCAGAATATCGACAGGGGGCTCCTACAATGAGCAGTTCTTC
>TRBD1|-|TRBJ2-5|TRBV30
CAWSKGQGRETQYF
TGTGCCTGGAGTAAAGGACAGGGGCGAGAGACCCAGTACTTC
>-|-|TRBJ1-2|TRBV6-4
CASRSDSLGYGYTF
TGTGCCAGCAGATCGGACAGTCTGGGCTATGGCTACACCTTC
>TRBD1|-|TRBJ2-3|TRBV7-6
CASSSPGQGADTQYF
TGTGCCAGCAGCTCGCCGGGACAGGGGGCGGATACGCAGTATTTT
>TRBD1|-|TRBJ1-5|TRBV7-2
CASSLTGGQGQGNQPQHF
TGTGCCAGCAGCTTAACCGGGGGACAGGGACAGGGCAATCAGCCCCAGCATTTT
>-|few|TRBJ1-1|TRBV14
CASSLHRDILNTEAFF
TGTGCCAGCAGCCTCCACCGGGACATATTGAACACTGAAGCTTTCTTT
>TRBD1|-|TRBJ1-2|TRBV2
CASTQTGLLFYGYTF
TGTGCCAGCACCCAGACAGGGTTGCTGTTTTATGGCTACACCTTC
>TRBD1|-|TRBJ1-2|TRBV29-1
CSARTGLESTYGYTF
TGCAGCGCTCGGACAGGGTTGGAGAGTACCTATGGCTACACCTTC
>-|once|TRBJ1-4|TRBV4-2
CASSQGGGAREKLFF
TGTGCCAGCAGCCAAGGAGGGGGGGCTCGGGAAAAACTGTTTTTT
>-|-|TRBJ2-7|TRBV13
CASSQTVSYEQYF
TGTGCCAGCAGCCAAACAGTCTCCTACGAGCAGTACTTC
>-|-|TRBJ1-2|TRBV19
CASSQGYGYTF
TGTGCCAGTAGCCAGGGCTATGGCTACACCTTC
>-|-|TRBJ1-2|TRBV5-1
CASKESSGGYYGYTF
TGCGCCAGCAAGGAGTCATCGGGGGGGTACTATGGCTACACCTTC
>-|-|TRBJ2-1|TRBV14
CASSQVGRYNEQFF
TGTGCCAGCAGCCAAGTTGGGCGTTACAATGAGCAGTTCTTC
>TRBD2|-|TRBJ2-7|TRBV18
CASSPGLAQAYEQYF
TGTGCCAGCTCACCCGGACTAGCTCAAGCCTACGAGCAGTACTTC